This T cell receptor (beta chain) derives from a study of blood T cell repertoires in COVID-19. Clones were sequenced by immunoSEQ multiplex PCR, and TCRdb holds only the in-frame ones, with some missing. This sample carries about 82,000 clones, around 85% of them seen once, and the ten largest clones take 18%. From germline, CDR1 is SGHAT and CDR2 FQNNGV. The CDR3 consists of 16 residues. Points on this clone: The junction differs from germline at one of its ends, possibly a read error.

The specimen sequenced was peripheral blood. The receptor was isolated from an older man with active or convalescent COVID-19. The chain carries TRBV11-2 and TRBJ2-1; 11 bases agree with TRBD1. The CDR3 DNA sequence: TGTGCCAGCAGCCTAGATAGGGGGGACAGGGGGAATGAGCAGTTCTTC. Its protein is CASSLDRGDRGNEQFF. The entire variable domain, with the rest obtained from reference TRBV11-2 and TRBJ2-1, is as follows: EAGVAQSPRYKIIEKRQSVAFWCNPISGHATLYWYQQILGQGPKLLIQFQNNGVVDDSQLPKDRFSAERLKGVDSTLKIQPAKLEDSAVYLCASSLDRGDRGNEQFFGPGTRLTVL.